These 15 T cell receptor beta chains share one sample of origin, sequenced in a study of neurological immune-mediated disorders. TCRdb reprocessed the 5' RACE reads with MiXCR, giving one entry per CDR3 protein. The table records tens of thousands of distinct CDR3 sequences, approximately 10% of them present only once. Material: PBMCs. These receptors were collected from a man in his sixties in good health.

In its sample, this clonotype was seen many times. The chain recombines TRBV3-1 with TRBJ1-4; tentatively, D is TRBD1 (5 bases). Germline CDR1 LGHDT, CDR2 YNNKEL (reference sequence). This CDR3 is 13 amino acids long. V shed 1 base and J shed 8 bases, with 8 bases lying between them. In nucleotides, the CDR3 is TGTGCCAGCAGCCAAGGAGGGGACGAAAAACTGTTTTTT. Its translation is CASSQGGDEKLFF.

This clonotype was seen many times. The rearrangement joins TRBV20-1 to TRBJ2-7, with TRBD1 identical over 10 bases. Germline V CDR1 and CDR2: DFQATT, SNEGSKA (reference sequence). The ends lost 6 bases at V and 3 bases at J; junction bases unmatched: 5. This CDR3 spans 13 amino acids. The CDR3 is CSAPGQGDYEQYF. The DNA for the CDR3 is TGCAGTGCGCCTGGACAGGGGGACTACGAGCAGTACTTC.

This clonotype came up many times. The V call is TRBV20-1, the J call TRBJ2-3; TRBD2 matches at 9 bases. The CDR3 is 15 amino acids. V was clipped by 5 bases and J by 2 bases; unmatched bases: 8. Germline V gives CDR1 DFQATT, CDR2 SNEGSKA (reference sequence). The CDR3 here is CSASRLADLTDTQYF. Here the CDR3 DNA reads TGCAGTGCTTCCCGACTAGCGGATCTCACAGATACGCAGTATTTT.

This clonotype appeared a few times. The chain recombines TRBV18 with TRBJ1-6; TRBD1 is a possible D gene (6 bases). The CDR3 length is 14 residues. CDR1 is KGHSH and CDR2 is LQKENI in the germline V gene. Trimming removed 6 bases from V and 10 bases from J, with 16 bases in between. The DNA for the CDR3 is TGTGCCAGCTCCACCGACCGGGGGCAATCACCCCTCCACTTT. Translating gives CASSTDRGQSPLHF.

On this clonotype itself: At one of its ends the junction is not consistent with the germline gene, which may arise from a read error. The chain is built from TRBV10-3 and TRBJ2-5; D is perhaps TRBD2 (6 bases). This CDR3 comprises 15 residues. Per the germline V gene, CDR1 is ENHRY and CDR2 is SYGVKD. The CDR3 region has the DNA TGTGCCAACGGCCCCGGCGGGGCGTCGGGGGAGACCCAGTATTTC. Translating it yields CANGPGGASGETQYF.

This clonotype was counted ten times or more. The rearrangement links TRBV5-1 to TRBJ1-5, with a weak D call TRBD1 (5 bases). The V end lost 0 bases, the J end lost 0 bases, and 10 bases lay between the germline ends. The CDR3 extends over 16 amino acids. Germline CDR1 and CDR2: SGHRS and YFSETQ. This CDR3 is CASSLAGGTSNQPQHF. The CDR3 DNA reads as TGCGCCAGCAGCTTGGCCGGCGGGACTAGCAATCAGCCCCAGCATTTT.

The chain employs TRBV7-2 and TRBJ1-1; D gene ambiguous. In germline, CDR1 is SGHTA, CDR2 FQGNSA. The CDR3 runs 14 residues. The germline V and J ends were trimmed by 7 bases and 4 bases, with 16 bases remaining between them. CDR3 amino acids: CASKDTYPFTEAFF. DNA for the CDR3: TGTGCCAGCAAAGACACATACCCTTTCACTGAAGCTTTCTTT.

This clonotype was detected ten times or more. The chain is built from TRBV6-1 and TRBJ1-1, with D possibly matching TRBD1 (5 bases). This CDR3 has 18 residues. V lost 3 bases, J lost 1 base, and 21 bases lay in between. The germline V gene has CDR1 MNHNS and CDR2 SASEGT. This CDR3 is CASSDIIVEGPRNTEAFF. The CDR3 coding sequence is TGTGCCAGCAGTGATATCATCGTCGAGGGGCCACGGAACACTGAAGCTTTCTTT.

This clonotype was seen repeatedly, ten times or more. V and J are TRBV7-2 and TRBJ2-1; TRBD1 matches at 7 bases. Per germline, CDR1 SGHTA and CDR2 FQGNSA. This CDR3 contains 16 residues. V was pared by 6 bases and J by 4 bases, with 12 bases of the junction left unmatched. The CDR3 DNA is TGTGCCAGCAGTAAAAAAAGACAGGGATCGTACAATGAGCAGTTCTTC. It encodes CASSKKRQGSYNEQFF.

This clonotype came up many times. The rearrangement uses TRBV29-1 and TRBJ1-2, with no clear D. CDR1 is SQVTM, CDR2 ANQGSEA, per germline. The CDR3 loop spans 13 amino acids. Trimming removed 0 bases from V and 7 bases from J, with 12 bases in between. The CDR3 nucleotides are TGCAGCGTTGAAGAAGTTACGGGAATTGGCTACACCTTC. Amino acid sequence: CSVEEVTGIGYTF. The variable domain in full, with the rest retrieved from reference TRBV29-1 and TRBJ1-2, is SAVISQKPSRDICQRGTSLTIQCQVDSQVTMMFWYRQQPGQSLTLIATANQGSEATYESGFVIDKFPISRPNLTFSTLTVSNMSPEDSSIYLCSVEEVTGIGYTFGSGTRLTVV.

Many counts were recorded for this clonotype. The chain uses TRBV4-3 and TRBJ2-5; D not resolved. CDR1 is LGHNA, CDR2 YSLEER, per germline. Trimming removed 1 base from V and 5 bases from J, with 14 bases in between. The CDR3 covers 15 residues. This CDR3 reads CASSQGVGRTETQYF. The CDR3 DNA reads as TGCGCCAGCAGCCAAGGGGTGGGTAGAACCGAGACCCAGTACTTC.

This clonotype showed up many times. The V gene is TRBV29-1, the J gene TRBJ2-7; D call uncertain. Germline V gene lookup returns CDR1 SQVTM and CDR2 ANQGSEA. CDR3 length: 13 amino acids. Trimming cost V 7 bases and J 7 bases, with 20 bases left between them. This CDR3 is CSAIPPGFREQYF. CDR3 nucleotides: TGCAGCGCTATCCCGCCCGGGTTTCGGGAGCAGTACTTC.

This clonotype was seen at least ten times. The chain carries TRBV5-5 and TRBJ1-2; 8 bases line up with TRBD1. The junction had 11 bases not matched to a gene; V was cut back by 7 bases and J by 6 bases. The CDR3 totals 14 residues. CDR1 and CDR2 (germline): SGHKS, YYEKEE (reference sequence). The CDR3 nucleotides read TGTGCCAGCTCCCTTCAGGGGGCCGCCGATGGCTACACCTTC. Translation gives CASSLQGAADGYTF.

This clonotype was recorded at least ten times. The chain links TRBV6-5 to TRBJ1-3; D is unclear. Trimming removed 0 bases from V and 4 bases from J, with 10 bases in between. Looked up from germline, CDR1 is MNHEY and CDR2 is SVGAGI. The length of the CDR3 is 15 residues. The CDR3 reads CASSYSGQRGNTIYF. The CDR3 DNA follows: TGTGCCAGCAGTTACTCGGGTCAGCGAGGAAACACCATATATTTT.

J is TRBJ2-7 and V is TRBV10-3, with 8 bases lining up with TRBD1. The CDR3 has 14 amino acids. The germline CDR1 and CDR2 sequences are ENHRY and SYGVKD. V shed 3 bases, J shed 5 bases, and the junction held 6 bases outside the gene matches. The DNA for the CDR3 is TGTGCCATCAGTGAATTGGACAGGGTCCACGAGCAGTACTTC. The encoded protein is CAISELDRVHEQYF.